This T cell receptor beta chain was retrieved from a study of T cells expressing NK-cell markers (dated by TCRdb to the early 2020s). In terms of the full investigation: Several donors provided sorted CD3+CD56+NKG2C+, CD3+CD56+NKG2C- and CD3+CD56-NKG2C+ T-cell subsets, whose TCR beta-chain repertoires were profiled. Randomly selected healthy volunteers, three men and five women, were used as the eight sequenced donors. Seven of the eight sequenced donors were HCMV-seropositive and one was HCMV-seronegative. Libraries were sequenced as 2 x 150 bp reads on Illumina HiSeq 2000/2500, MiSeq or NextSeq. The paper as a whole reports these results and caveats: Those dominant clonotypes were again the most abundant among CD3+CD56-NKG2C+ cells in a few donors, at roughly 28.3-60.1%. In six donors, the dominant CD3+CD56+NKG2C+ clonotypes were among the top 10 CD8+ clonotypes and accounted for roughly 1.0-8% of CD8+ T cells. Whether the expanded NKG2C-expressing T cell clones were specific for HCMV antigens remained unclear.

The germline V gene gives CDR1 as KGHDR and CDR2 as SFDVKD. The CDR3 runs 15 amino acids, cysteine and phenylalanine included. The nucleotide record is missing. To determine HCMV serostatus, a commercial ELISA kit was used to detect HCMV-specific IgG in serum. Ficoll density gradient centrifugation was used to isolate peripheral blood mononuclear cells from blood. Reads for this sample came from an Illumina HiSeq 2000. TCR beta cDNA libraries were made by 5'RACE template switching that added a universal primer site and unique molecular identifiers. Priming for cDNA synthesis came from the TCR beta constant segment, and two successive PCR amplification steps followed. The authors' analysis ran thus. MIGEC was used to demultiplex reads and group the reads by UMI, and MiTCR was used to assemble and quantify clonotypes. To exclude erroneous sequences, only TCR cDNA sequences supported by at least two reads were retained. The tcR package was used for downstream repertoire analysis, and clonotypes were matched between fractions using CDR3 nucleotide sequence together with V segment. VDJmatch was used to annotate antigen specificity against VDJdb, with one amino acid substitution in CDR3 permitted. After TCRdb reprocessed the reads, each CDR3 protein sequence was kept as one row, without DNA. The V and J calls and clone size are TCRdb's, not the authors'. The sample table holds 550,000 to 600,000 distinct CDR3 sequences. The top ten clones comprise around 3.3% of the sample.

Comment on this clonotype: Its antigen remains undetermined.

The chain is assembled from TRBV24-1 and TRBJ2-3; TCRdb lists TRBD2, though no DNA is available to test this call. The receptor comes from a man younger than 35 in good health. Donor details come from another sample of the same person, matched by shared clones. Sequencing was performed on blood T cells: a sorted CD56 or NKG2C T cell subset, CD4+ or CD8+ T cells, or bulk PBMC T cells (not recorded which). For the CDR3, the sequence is CATSPAGGSTDTQYF.